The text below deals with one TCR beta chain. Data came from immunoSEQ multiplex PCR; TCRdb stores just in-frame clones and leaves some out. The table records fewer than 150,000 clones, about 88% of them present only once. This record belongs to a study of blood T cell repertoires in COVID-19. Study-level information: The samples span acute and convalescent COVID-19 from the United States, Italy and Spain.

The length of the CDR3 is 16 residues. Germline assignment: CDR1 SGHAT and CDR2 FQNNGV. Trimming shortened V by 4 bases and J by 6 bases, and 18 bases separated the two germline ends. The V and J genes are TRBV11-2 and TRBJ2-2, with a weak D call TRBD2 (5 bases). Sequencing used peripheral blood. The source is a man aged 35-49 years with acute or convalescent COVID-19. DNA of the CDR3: TGTGCCAGCAGCTCCCCGCGGACTCTCGGGGCCGGGGAGCTGTTTTTT. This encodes CASSSPRTLGAGELFF. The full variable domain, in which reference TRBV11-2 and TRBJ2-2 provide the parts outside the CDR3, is EAGVAQSPRYKIIEKRQSVAFWCNPISGHATLYWYQQILGQGPKLLIQFQNNGVVDDSQLPKDRFSAERLKGVDSTLKIQPAKLEDSAVYLCASSSPRTLGAGELFFGEGSRLTVL.